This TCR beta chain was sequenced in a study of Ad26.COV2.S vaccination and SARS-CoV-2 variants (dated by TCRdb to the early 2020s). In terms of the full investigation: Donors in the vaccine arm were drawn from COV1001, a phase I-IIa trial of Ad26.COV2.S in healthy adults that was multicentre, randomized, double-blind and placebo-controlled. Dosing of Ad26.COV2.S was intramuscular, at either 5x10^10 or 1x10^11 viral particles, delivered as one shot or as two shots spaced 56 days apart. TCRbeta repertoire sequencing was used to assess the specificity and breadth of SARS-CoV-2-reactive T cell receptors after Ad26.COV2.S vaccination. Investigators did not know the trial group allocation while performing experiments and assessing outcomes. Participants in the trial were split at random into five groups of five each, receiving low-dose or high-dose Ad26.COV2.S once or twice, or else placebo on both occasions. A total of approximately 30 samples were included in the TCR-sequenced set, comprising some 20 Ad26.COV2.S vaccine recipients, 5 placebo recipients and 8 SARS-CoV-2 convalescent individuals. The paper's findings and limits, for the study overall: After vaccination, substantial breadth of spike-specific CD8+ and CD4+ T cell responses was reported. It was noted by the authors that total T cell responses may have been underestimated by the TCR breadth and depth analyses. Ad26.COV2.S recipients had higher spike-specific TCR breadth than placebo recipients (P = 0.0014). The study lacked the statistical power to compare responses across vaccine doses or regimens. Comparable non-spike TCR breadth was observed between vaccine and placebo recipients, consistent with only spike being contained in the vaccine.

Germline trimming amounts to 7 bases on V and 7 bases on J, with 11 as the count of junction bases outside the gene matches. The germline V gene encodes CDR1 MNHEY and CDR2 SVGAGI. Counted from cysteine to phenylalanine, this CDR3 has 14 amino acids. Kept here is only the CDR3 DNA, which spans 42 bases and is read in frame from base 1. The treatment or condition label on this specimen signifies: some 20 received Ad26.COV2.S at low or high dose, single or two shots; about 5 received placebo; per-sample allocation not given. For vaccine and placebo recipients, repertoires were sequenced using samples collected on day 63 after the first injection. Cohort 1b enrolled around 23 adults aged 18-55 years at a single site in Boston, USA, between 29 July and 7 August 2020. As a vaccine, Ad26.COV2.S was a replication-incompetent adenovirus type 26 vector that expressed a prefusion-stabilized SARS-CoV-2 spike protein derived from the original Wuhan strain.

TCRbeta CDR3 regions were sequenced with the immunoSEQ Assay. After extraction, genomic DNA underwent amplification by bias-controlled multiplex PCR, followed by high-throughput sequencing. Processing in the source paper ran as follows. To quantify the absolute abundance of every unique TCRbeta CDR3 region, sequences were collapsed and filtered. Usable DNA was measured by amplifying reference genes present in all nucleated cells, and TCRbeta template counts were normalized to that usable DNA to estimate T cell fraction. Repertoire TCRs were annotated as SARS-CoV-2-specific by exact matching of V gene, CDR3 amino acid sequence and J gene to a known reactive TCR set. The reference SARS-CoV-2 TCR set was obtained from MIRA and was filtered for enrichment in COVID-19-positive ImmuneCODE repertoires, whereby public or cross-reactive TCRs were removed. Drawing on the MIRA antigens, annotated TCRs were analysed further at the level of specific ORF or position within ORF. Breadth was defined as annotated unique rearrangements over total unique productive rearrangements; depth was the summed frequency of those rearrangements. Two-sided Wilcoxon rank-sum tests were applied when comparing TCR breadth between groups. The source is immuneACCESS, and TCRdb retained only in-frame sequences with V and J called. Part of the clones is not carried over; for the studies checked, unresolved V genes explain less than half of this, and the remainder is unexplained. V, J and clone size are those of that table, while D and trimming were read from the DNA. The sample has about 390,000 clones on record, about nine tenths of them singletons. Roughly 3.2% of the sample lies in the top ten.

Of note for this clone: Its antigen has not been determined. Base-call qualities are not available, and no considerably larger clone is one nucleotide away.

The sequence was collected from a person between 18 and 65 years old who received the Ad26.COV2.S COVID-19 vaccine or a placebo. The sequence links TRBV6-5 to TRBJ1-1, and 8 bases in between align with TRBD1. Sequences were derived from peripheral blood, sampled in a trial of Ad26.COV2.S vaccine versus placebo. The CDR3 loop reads CASTPTPTGVEAFF. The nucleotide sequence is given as TGTGCCAGCACCCCCACCCCGACAGGGGTTGAAGCTTTCTTT.